This is a list of T cell receptor beta chains from one sample in a study of vaccination and CD4 T cells after COVID-19. Their recognized antigens are unknown. TCRdb processed the PCR reads anew with MiXCR; each CDR3 protein has one entry. The sample carries fewer than 7,500 distinct CDR3 sequences, roughly a third recorded once. Sequenced: CD4+ T cells from blood, cultured in vitro. Receptors originate from a human donor in good health. CDR3s include the opening cysteine and the closing phenylalanine or tryptophan. D genes are given only for firm matches. Size tells how often a clone was seen (once, few, many) or the class of an expanded clone, and some rows leave it out.

size,V,J,D,CDR3,DNA
few,TRBV7-2,TRBJ2-2,.,CASSGTNTGELFF,TGTGCCAGCAGTGGAACCAACACCGGGGAGCTGTTTTTT
few,TRBV6-2/TRBV6-3,TRBJ1-1,.,CASSYSGGGTEAFF,TGTGCCAGCAGTTACTCTGGGGGGGGCACTGAAGCTTTCTTT
.,TRBV20-1,TRBJ2-3,.,CSAGAGLSVDTQYF,TGCAGTGCTGGCGCGGGGCTCTCGGTAGATACGCAGTATTTT
.,TRBV4-2,TRBJ2-3,.,CASSQESLRDTQYF,TGTGCCAGCAGCCAAGAATCACTCCGAGATACGCAGTATTTT
.,TRBV20-1,TRBJ2-3,TRBD2,CSARTSGRSDTQYF,TGCAGTGCCCGGACTAGCGGGAGATCAGATACGCAGTATTTT
.,TRBV15,TRBJ2-5,.,CATSRAGEGRKTQYF,TGTGCCACCAGCAGAGCTGGAGAGGGTAGAAAGACCCAGTACTTC
.,TRBV5-5,TRBJ1-5,.,CASSLGQNQPQHF,TGTGCCAGCAGCTTAGGACAAAATCAGCCCCAGCATTTT
few,TRBV2,TRBJ1-1,TRBD1,CASRDVGQGFTEAFF,TGTGCCAGCAGGGACGTTGGACAGGGCTTCACTGAAGCTTTCTTT
few,TRBV7-2,TRBJ2-3,.,CASSLVGPLGTQYF,TGTGCCAGCAGCTTAGTAGGCCCCTTAGGTACGCAGTATTTT
.,TRBV20-1,TRBJ2-1,.,CSRGINNEQFF,TGCTCGAGGGGGATCAACAATGAGCAGTTCTTC
once,TRBV5-4,TRBJ2-3,.,CASSFRELSDTQYF,TGTGCCAGCAGCTTCCGGGAGTTGTCAGATACGCAGTATTTT
.,TRBV20-1,TRBJ2-7,.,CSGKRAETYEQYF,TGCAGTGGAAAACGTGCGGAGACCTACGAGCAGTACTTC
.,TRBV20-1,TRBJ2-5,.,CGGRASVEETQYF,TGCGGTGGTCGGGCTAGCGTTGAAGAGACCCAGTACTTC
medium-sized,TRBV6-4,TRBJ1-2,.,CASKRASSNYGYTF,TGTGCCAGCAAGAGGGCCTCCTCGAACTATGGCTACACCTTC
medium-sized,TRBV28,TRBJ2-3,.,CASSFLSGTDTQYF,TGTGCCAGCAGCTTCCTAAGTGGCACAGATACGCAGTATTTT
.,TRBV7-8,TRBJ2-2,.,CASSLLEGAGELFF,TGTGCCAGCAGCTTACTTGAGGGAGCCGGGGAGCTGTTTTTT
.,TRBV7-6,TRBJ2-7,.,CASSLATGYEQYF,TGTGCCAGCAGCTTAGCGACCGGGTACGAGCAGTACTTC
few,TRBV7-2,TRBJ2-7,TRBD2,CASSPGTSGEQYF,TGTGCCAGCAGCCCGGGGACTAGCGGGGAGCAGTACTTC
few,TRBV11-2,TRBJ2-5,.,CASSPARETQYF,TGTGCCAGCAGTCCCGCCCGAGAGACCCAGTACTTC
.,TRBV19,TRBJ2-3,.,CASSQRGTGWGPSDTQYF,TGTGCCAGTAGTCAGAGGGGAACAGGGTGGGGGCCCTCCGATACGCAGTATTTT
.,TRBV29-1,TRBJ2-7,.,CSVVPRGRGLWDEQYF,TGCAGCGTTGTCCCCAGGGGTAGGGGGTTGTGGGACGAGCAGTACTTC
.,TRBV7-2,TRBJ2-7,.,CASSLEGEDYEQYF,TGTGCCAGCAGCTTAGAGGGGGAAGACTACGAGCAGTACTTC
few,TRBV20-1,TRBJ1-2,.,CSAIKENYGYTF,TGCAGTGCTATTAAGGAGAACTATGGCTACACCTTC
medium-sized,TRBV5-4,TRBJ2-5,TRBD2,CASSFKGGGQETQYF,TGTGCCAGCAGCTTTAAGGGCGGGGGGCAAGAGACCCAGTACTTC
few,TRBV20-1,TRBJ2-7,.,CSARDLSGRVNSYEQYF,TGCAGTGCTAGAGATCTATCGGGGCGGGTTAACTCCTACGAGCAGTACTTC
.,TRBV7-6,TRBJ1-4,.,CASSLARGLGEKLFF,TGTGCCAGCAGCTTAGCGAGGGGGTTAGGTGAAAAACTGTTTTTT
few,TRBV6-2/TRBV6-3,TRBJ2-3,TRBD2,CASSYPLAGVADTQYF,TGTGCCAGCAGTTACCCCCTAGCGGGAGTCGCAGATACGCAGTATTTT
.,TRBV5-4,TRBJ1-6,.,CASSLQGSYNSPLHF,TGTGCCAGCAGCTTGCAGGGATCCTATAATTCACCCCTCCACTTT
once,TRBV2,TRBJ2-5,.,CASMWRPQETQYF,TGTGCCAGCATGTGGCGGCCCCAAGAGACCCAGTACTTC
once,TRBV20-1,TRBJ2-1,.,CSAPRLGNEQFF,TGCAGTGCTCCAAGATTGGGGAATGAGCAGTTCTTC
.,TRBV28,TRBJ2-1,TRBD1,CASSSDRGVSVGYNEQFF,TGTGCCAGCAGCTCGGACAGGGGTGTCTCCGTGGGGTACAATGAGCAGTTCTTC
few,TRBV27,TRBJ2-5,.,CASGGGRGRAMETQYF,TGTGCCAGCGGGGGGGGCAGGGGGAGGGCTATGGAGACCCAGTACTTC
few,TRBV24-1,TRBJ2-3,.,CATSDFWAEGGTDTQYF,TGTGCCACCAGTGATTTTTGGGCGGAGGGGGGCACAGATACGCAGTATTTT
.,TRBV28,TRBJ2-3,.,CASRSQVEDTDTQYF,TGTGCCAGCAGGAGTCAGGTTGAGGACACAGATACGCAGTATTTT
.,TRBV30,TRBJ1-2,.,CAWTATGRGYGYTF,TGTGCCTGGACAGCTACAGGGCGCGGGTATGGCTACACCTTC
few,TRBV19,TRBJ1-5,TRBD1,CASSTQGQPFNQPQHF,TGTGCCAGTAGTACCCAGGGACAGCCATTCAATCAGCCCCAGCATTTT
few,TRBV19,TRBJ2-3,.,CASSIGDQEDTQYF,TGTGCCAGTAGTATCGGGGACCAGGAGGATACGCAGTATTTT
few,TRBV7-2,TRBJ2-7,.,CASSPGVARYEQYF,TGTGCCAGCAGCCCCGGGGTAGCGAGGTACGAGCAGTACTTC
.,TRBV6-1,TRBJ2-7,TRBD2,CASSERTSGLYEQYF,TGTGCCAGCAGTGAACGTACTAGCGGCCTCTACGAGCAGTACTTC
once,TRBV5-8,TRBJ2-7,.,CASSLEPGLGGQYF,TGTGCCAGCAGCTTGGAGCCAGGGCTGGGTGGGCAGTACTTC
.,TRBV7-2,TRBJ1-1,.,CASSRTGFTEAFF,TGTGCCAGCAGCCGTACAGGGTTCACTGAAGCTTTCTTT
few,TRBV24-1,TRBJ2-3,TRBD2,CATQRESRTDTQYF,TGTGCCACCCAGCGGGAGAGTCGCACAGATACGCAGTATTTT
.,TRBV20-1,TRBJ2-3,.,CSAGMHFTDTQYF,TGCAGTGCTGGAATGCACTTCACAGATACGCAGTATTTT
few,TRBV5-1,TRBJ2-5,TRBD1,CASSLGGTGAPQETQYF,TGCGCCAGCAGCTTGGGTGGGACAGGGGCCCCCCAAGAGACCCAGTACTTC
.,TRBV6-1,TRBJ1-2,TRBD1,CASGQIRAGGFYGYTF,TGTGCCAGCGGTCAGATTCGGGCAGGGGGCTTCTATGGCTACACCTTC
.,TRBV7-7,TRBJ2-2,.,CASSLGAGLVFTGELFF,TGTGCTAGCAGCTTAGGCGCCGGGCTAGTTTTCACCGGGGAGCTGTTTTTT
once,TRBV6-2/TRBV6-3,TRBJ2-3,.,CASRGPGSDTQYF,TGTGCCAGCAGGGGTCCTGGATCAGATACGCAGTATTTT
.,TRBV6-5,TRBJ2-2,TRBD1,CASSWTGKNGELFF,TGTGCCAGCAGTTGGACAGGGAAGAACGGGGAGCTGTTTTTT
.,TRBV11-2,TRBJ2-3,.,CASSLEDISYTDTQYF,TGTGCCAGCAGCTTAGAGGACATTAGTTACACAGATACGCAGTATTTT
.,TRBV2,TRBJ2-1,.,CASRFPDSSSYNEQFF,TGTGCCAGCCGCTTCCCGGACAGTAGCTCCTACAATGAGCAGTTCTTC
.,TRBV28,TRBJ2-7,TRBD1,CASSLFAQGAYEQYF,TGTGCCAGCAGTTTATTCGCACAGGGGGCCTACGAGCAGTACTTC
.,TRBV9,TRBJ2-1,TRBD1,CASSAHRGPGEQFF,TGTGCCAGCAGCGCCCACAGGGGGCCGGGTGAGCAGTTCTTC
few,TRBV12-3/TRBV12-4,TRBJ1-5,TRBD1,CATSTGRDQPQHF,TGTGCCACTTCGACAGGGAGGGATCAGCCCCAGCATTTT
few,TRBV20-1,TRBJ2-1,TRBD2,CSARISSGRQYEQFF,TGCAGTGCTAGAATTTCTAGCGGGAGACAGTATGAGCAGTTCTTC